Listed below are T cell receptor beta chains from one sample, sequenced in a study of blood T cell repertoires in COVID-19. The protocol was immunoSEQ multiplex PCR, while the TCRdb copy is restricted to in-frame clones and leaves out a portion. This table holds about 230,000 clones, 65% to 85% found once. Specimen: peripheral blood. These receptors were obtained from a man aged 35-49 years with acute or convalescent COVID-19. The CDR3 runs from the conserved cysteine through the conserved F or W. D genes are given only for firm matches. Expanded clones are given a class, and other clones once, few, many or no size at all.

d_call clone_size j_call v_call cdr3_aa cdr3_nt
- - TRBJ1-5 TRBV4-1 CASSSNPGLNQPQHF TGCGCCAGCAGCTCGAACCCAGGGTTAAATCAGCCCCAGCATTTT
- - TRBJ1-6 TRBV5-1 CASSADRNSPLHF TGCGCCAGCAGCGCGGACAGAAATTCACCCCTCCACTTT
- few TRBJ2-7 TRBV6-5 CASEGGGLYEQYF TGTGCCAGCGAGGGCGGAGGCCTCTACGAGCAGTACTTC
TRBD1 once TRBJ1-2 TRBV27 CASSRQGTWGGYTF TGTGCCAGCAGTAGACAGGGGACTTGGGGTGGCTACACCTTC
- few TRBJ1-2 TRBV7-2 CASSFDTNYGYTF TGTGCCAGCAGCTTCGACACTAACTATGGCTACACCTTC
- - TRBJ1-5 TRBV28 CASSLSRNSNQPQHF TGTGCCAGCAGTTTAAGCAGGAACAGCAATCAGCCCCAGCATTTT
TRBD1 - TRBJ1-5 TRBV6-5 CASSQGADQPQHF TGTGCCAGCTCTCAGGGGGCCGATCAGCCCCAGCATTTT
TRBD2 - TRBJ2-1 TRBV5-1 CASSLDLAGASYNEQFF TGCGCCAGCAGCTTGGACCTAGCGGGGGCCTCCTACAATGAGCAGTTCTTC
TRBD1 - TRBJ1-2 TRBV5-1 CASSLIVGDRVYGYTF TGCGCCAGCAGCTTGATTGTTGGGGACAGGGTCTATGGCTACACCTTC
TRBD2 - TRBJ2-7 TRBV7-2 CASSLEGLAGREQYF TGTGCCAGCAGCTTAGAAGGACTAGCGGGACGCGAGCAGTACTTC
- - TRBJ2-5 TRBV11-1 CASSRRSARLRETQYF TGTGCCAGCAGCCGACGAAGCGCGAGGTTGCGGGAGACCCAGTACTTC
- - TRBJ2-5 TRBV10-1 CASSDSTAGQETQYF TGCGCCAGCAGTGACTCGACGGCGGGCCAAGAGACCCAGTACTTC
- - TRBJ1-5 TRBV18 CASSPFGGNQPQHF TGTGCCAGCTCACCATTCGGGGGCAATCAGCCCCAGCATTTT
- - TRBJ1-6 TRBV28 CASTSGTGDNSPLHF TGTGCCAGCACTTCAGGGACGGGGGATAATTCACCCCTCCACTTT
- - TRBJ1-5 TRBV28 CASSPGHQNQPQHF TGTGCCAGCAGTCCGGGACACCAAAATCAGCCCCAGCATTTT
TRBD2 - TRBJ2-7 TRBV5-1 CASSLTPSGSTDEQYF TGCGCCAGCAGCTTGACCCCTAGCGGGAGTACCGACGAGCAGTACTTC
- - TRBJ1-5 TRBV19 CASSPGIRDSNQPQHF TGTGCCAGTAGTCCCGGGATACGAGATAGCAATCAGCCCCAGCATTTT
TRBD2 few TRBJ2-1 TRBV10-1 CASSLGELADNEQFF TGCGCCAGCAGTCTCGGGGAACTAGCGGACAATGAGCAGTTCTTC
TRBD1 few TRBJ2-7 TRBV5-1 CASSQRTGQYEQYF TGCGCCAGCAGCCAAAGGACAGGCCAATACGAGCAGTACTTC
TRBD1 - TRBJ2-2 TRBV6-2/TRBV6-3 CASSSNRQGDTGELFF TGTGCCAGCAGTTCAAATAGACAGGGAGACACCGGGGAGCTGTTTTTT
- - TRBJ1-4 TRBV7-3 CASSPTGPDEKLFF TGTGCCAGCAGCCCGACAGGTCCGGATGAAAAACTGTTTTTT
TRBD1 - TRBJ2-5 TRBV5-4 CASSSQAGGRKETQYF TGTGCCAGCAGCTCCCAAGCAGGGGGCAGAAAAGAGACCCAGTACTTC
TRBD2 - TRBJ2-3 TRBV4-3 CASSQGGSTDTQYF TGCGCCAGCAGCCAGGGGGGGAGCACAGATACGCAGTATTTT
- - TRBJ1-1 TRBV5-1 CASSLEVPAGTEAFF TGCGCCAGCAGCTTGGAGGTCCCGGCGGGCACTGAAGCTTTCTTT
- - TRBJ2-5 TRBV13 CASSLRQEQETQYF TGTGCCAGCAGCTTACGACAAGAACAAGAGACCCAGTACTTC
TRBD1 few TRBJ1-6 TRBV3-1/TRBV3-2 CASSLDGTGVDSPLHF TGTGCCAGCAGCCTAGACGGGACAGGGGTTGATTCACCCCTCCACTTT
- - TRBJ2-3 TRBV3-1/TRBV3-2 CASSQDGGDTQYF TGTGCCAGCAGCCAAGACGGTGGAGATACGCAGTATTTT
TRBD2 - TRBJ2-1 TRBV10-1 CASSGTRGKAVNEQFF TGCGCCAGCAGCGGGACTAGGGGGAAGGCTGTGAATGAGCAGTTCTTC
- - TRBJ2-5 TRBV19 CASSVAYLKETQYF TGTGCCAGTAGTGTTGCTTACTTGAAAGAGACCCAGTACTTC
- - TRBJ1-1 TRBV18 CASCETSNTEAFF TGTGCCAGCTGCGAGACATCGAACACTGAAGCTTTCTTT
- - TRBJ1-4 TRBV7-2 CASSLEFGGNNEKLFF TGTGCCAGCAGCTTAGAATTTGGGGGGAATAATGAAAAACTGTTTTTT
- - TRBJ2-1 TRBV28 CASNLAENYNEQFF TGTGCCAGCAATTTAGCGGAAAACTACAATGAGCAGTTCTTC
TRBD2 - TRBJ2-7 TRBV7-9 CASSRVSSGSGEQYF TGTGCCAGCAGCCGGGTGAGTAGCGGGAGTGGCGAGCAGTACTTC
TRBD2 - TRBJ2-5 TRBV29-1 CSVGSGRNQETQYF TGCAGCGTTGGGAGCGGGAGGAATCAAGAGACCCAGTACTTC
- - TRBJ1-3 TRBV25-1 CASQQGAGNTIYF TGTGCCAGCCAACAGGGTGCTGGAAACACCATATATTTT
TRBD2 - TRBJ2-2 TRBV19 CAIKEAGEGGELFF TGTGCCATTAAGGAAGCGGGAGAAGGCGGGGAGCTGTTTTTT
- - TRBJ1-5 TRBV6-2/TRBV6-3 CASSNPNPTYDQPQHF TGTGCCAGCAGTAATCCGAATCCGACTTATGATCAGCCCCAGCATTTT
TRBD1 - TRBJ2-5 TRBV29-1 CSGSAGQGIETQYF TGCAGCGGGAGCGCGGGACAGGGGATAGAGACCCAGTACTTC
- - TRBJ1-5 TRBV7-9 CASSLWTGRTEELNQPQHF TGTGCCAGCAGCTTATGGACCGGGAGGACCGAAGAACTTAATCAGCCCCAGCATTTT
TRBD1 few TRBJ1-2 TRBV30 CAWSQGQGGNSGYTF TGTGCCTGGAGTCAGGGACAGGGTGGGAATAGCGGCTACACCTTC
- - TRBJ1-2 TRBV7-3 CASSLDSDYGYTF TGTGCCAGCAGCTTAGACAGCGACTATGGCTACACCTTC
TRBD1 - TRBJ1-3 TRBV7-8 CASSLTGGFGNTIYF TGTGCCAGCAGCCTCACAGGGGGCTTTGGAAACACCATATATTTT
TRBD1 - TRBJ2-3 TRBV15 CATSRDRGTDTQYF TGTGCCACCAGCAGGGACAGGGGCACAGATACGCAGTATTTT
- - TRBJ2-7 TRBV5-1 CASSSRASYEQYF TGCGCCAGCAGCTCCAGGGCCTCCTACGAGCAGTACTTC
- - TRBJ1-1 TRBV19 CASSIAGDTEAFF TGTGCCAGTAGTATAGCAGGGGACACTGAAGCTTTCTTT
- - TRBJ2-2 TRBV30 CAWSVQNTGELFF TGTGCCTGGAGTGTACAAAACACCGGGGAGCTGTTTTTT
TRBD1 once TRBJ2-3 TRBV19 CASLGVTGGTDTQYF TGTGCCAGCCTAGGCGTGACAGGGGGCACAGATACGCAGTATTTT
- - TRBJ2-3 TRBV11-3 CASSLVADTQYF TGTGCCAGCAGCCTCGTCGCAGATACGCAGTATTTT
- - TRBJ1-1 TRBV6-6 CASSSLPQGNTEAFF TGTGCCAGCAGTTCACTCCCACAGGGGAACACTGAAGCTTTCTTT
TRBD1 - TRBJ2-3 TRBV5-1 CASSPGQDTDTQYF TGCGCCAGCAGCCCCGGACAGGATACAGATACGCAGTATTTT
TRBD2 - TRBJ2-5 TRBV5-4 CASSLVSAGDVKTQYF TGTGCCAGCAGCTTGGTTTCAGCGGGAGATGTAAAGACCCAGTACTTC
TRBD1 - TRBJ1-2 TRBV5-4 CASSGQGAYYGYTF TGTGCCAGCAGCGGACAGGGGGCTTACTATGGCTACACCTTC
- - TRBJ2-5 TRBV10-3 CAISERETQYF TGTGCCATCAGTGAGCGAGAGACCCAGTACTTC
- - TRBJ1-4 TRBV2 CASSEGRLGKLFF TGTGCCAGCAGTGAGGGGCGGCTCGGAAAACTGTTTTTT
- once TRBJ1-2 TRBV6-6 CASSRTGTPPLNYGYTF TGTGCCAGCAGTCGAACCGGGACACCGCCGCTCAACTATGGCTACACCTTC
TRBD1 - TRBJ1-5 TRBV19 CATSDRGDGNQPQHF TGTGCCACTTCGGACAGGGGCGACGGCAATCAGCCCCAGCATTTT
TRBD2 - TRBJ2-1 TRBV27 CASSPSGHEQFF TGTGCCAGCAGTCCTAGCGGGCATGAGCAGTTCTTC